The 19 T cell receptor beta chains listed next were all sequenced from one sample in a study of molecular identifiers for immune sequencing clone quantification. MiXCR was run by TCRdb on the PCR reads, yielding one entry per CDR3 protein. The sample consists of over 600,000 distinct CDR3 sequences, 15% to 20% of them appearing once. Sequencing input: naive CD8+ T cells from blood, with Jurkat cell RNA spiked in. As to subset: FACS-sorted CD8+CD4-CCR7+CD45RA+ naive T cells. The receptors were sampled from a human donor in good health. Some libraries in this study had Jurkat cell RNA spiked in.

This clonotype was seen at least ten times. The chain links TRBV30 to TRBJ1-1; D gene unclear. Germline assignment: CDR1 GTSNPN and CDR2 SVGIG (reference sequence). Trimming left V 4 bases short and J 0 bases short, with 3 bases between. The CDR3 length is 11 residues. DNA for the CDR3: TGTGCCTGGACGTTGAACACTGAAGCTTTCTTT. Translating gives CAWTLNTEAFF.

There are many counts of this clonotype. The V gene is TRBV13, the J gene TRBJ1-2; possibly TRBD1 for D (5 bases). V lost 3 bases to trimming and J lost 6 bases, with 14 bases between them. Germline V CDR1 and CDR2: PRHDT, FYEKMQ (reference sequence). The CDR3 has 14 residues. CDR3 protein: CASSLVGTTDGYTF. In DNA form, the CDR3 reads TGTGCCAGCAGCTTGGTAGGGACTACAGATGGCTACACCTTC.

With respect to this clonotype: This could be a read error, since a much larger clone is one nucleotide away. V is TRBV15 and J is TRBJ2-7, with a weak D call TRBD2 (5 bases). Trimming removed 3 bases at V and 2 bases at J, with 8 bases between. CDR3 length: 13 residues. Per germline, CDR1 LNHNV and CDR2 YYDKDF (reference sequence). As DNA, the CDR3 is TGTGCCACCAGCAGCGACGGGGCCTACGAGCAGTACTTC. Translation gives CATSSDGAYEQYF.

This clonotype was detected many times. This chain uses TRBV6-5 with TRBJ1-6, with D unresolved. Germline lookup yields CDR1 MNHEY and CDR2 SVGAGI. The CDR3 runs 13 residues. V lost 0 bases to trimming and J lost 10 bases, with 7 bases between them. CDR3 amino acids: CASSYSYGSPLHF. Here the CDR3 DNA reads TGTGCCAGCAGTTACTCATACGGGTCACCCCTCCACTTT.

This clonotype was recorded at least ten times. The V gene is TRBV7-9, the J gene TRBJ1-1; unclear D gene. The CDR3 sequence is 15 residues long. Germline CDR1 and CDR2: SEHNR and FQNEAQ (reference sequence). Trimming took off 2 bases at V and 1 base at J, with 11 bases between the two ends. The CDR3 region is CASSLSSQENTEAFF. The CDR3 DNA is TGTGCCAGCAGCTTAAGTTCGCAGGAGAACACTGAAGCTTTCTTT.

This clonotype was seen a handful of times. The V call is TRBV9, the J call TRBJ2-1; 8 positions agree with TRBD2. Unmatched junction bases numbered 8, after V lost 2 bases and J lost 10 bases. The CDR3 has 14 amino acids. Germline V CDR1 and CDR2: SGDLS, YYNGEE. The DNA of the CDR3 is TGTGCCAGCAGCGTTAGTAGCGGGGAGTTAGAGCAGTTCTTC. This sequence encodes CASSVSSGELEQFF. The variable domain in full, with the rest retrieved from reference TRBV9 and TRBJ2-1, is DSGVTQTPKHLITATGQRVTLRCSPRSGDLSVYWYQQSLDQGLQFLIQYYNGEERAKGNILERFSAQQFPDLHSELNLSSLELGDSALYFCASSVSSGELEQFFGPGTRLTVL.

This clonotype was detected only a few times. The V gene is TRBV3-1, the J gene TRBJ2-1; D might be TRBD1 (5 bases). Germline loops: CDR1 LGHDT, CDR2 YNNKEL (reference sequence). Trimming cost V 4 bases and J 5 bases, with 15 bases left between them. The CDR3 has 15 residues. For the CDR3, the DNA is TGTGCCAGCAGCCTCCAATATGACAGAGACAATGAGCAGTTCTTC. This sequence encodes CASSLQYDRDNEQFF.

A note on this clonotype: This CDR3 fails to terminate in the conserved phenylalanine or tryptophan, so it likely reflects a read error. This chain connects TRBV2 to TRBJ2-1; TRBD1 agrees at 9 bases. This CDR3 spans 17 amino acids. The J segment lost 8 bases and the V segment lost 2 bases, leaving 13 bases of the junction unmatched. CDR1 is SNHLY, CDR2 FYNNEI, per germline. The CDR3 DNA follows: TGTGCCAGCAGTGAACTATCTGGGACAGGGATTTACCATGAGCAGTTCCTC. Protein product: CASSELSGTGIYHEQFL.

In this sample, this clonotype turned up many times. The chain employs TRBV2 and TRBJ2-7; no definite D call. Germline CDR1 is SNHLY and CDR2 is FYNNEI. The CDR3 runs to 11 residues. The germline V and J ends were trimmed by 8 bases and 3 bases, with 8 bases remaining between them. The CDR3 here is CASGELYEQYF. CDR3 DNA sequence: TGTGCCAGCGGGGAACTCTACGAGCAGTACTTC.

V gene TRBV29-1 combines with J gene TRBJ1-1; D remains ambiguous. This CDR3 spans 13 amino acids. V gave up 5 bases and J gave up 1 base, with 11 bases separating them. Per the germline V gene, CDR1 is SQVTM and CDR2 is ANQGSEA. In DNA, the CDR3 is TGCAGCGTTCGCTTAGGAGGGAACACTGAAGCTTTCTTT. It translates to CSVRLGGNTEAFF. The full variable domain, completed using reference TRBV29-1 and TRBJ1-1, is SAVISQKPSRDICQRGTSLTIQCQVDSQVTMMFWYRQQPGQSLTLIATANQGSEATYESGFVIDKFPISRPNLTFSTLTVSNMSPEDSSIYLCSVRLGGNTEAFFGQGTRLTVV.

This clonotype was seen only a few times. The chain combines TRBV20-1 with TRBJ2-2; D remains unclear. The CDR3 has 14 residues. V lost 0 bases to trimming and J lost 6 bases, with 11 bases between them. Germline CDR1 reads DFQATT; CDR2 reads SNEGSKA (reference sequence). The chain's CDR3 is CSARDSPRPGELFF. CDR3 coding DNA: TGCAGTGCTAGAGATAGTCCAAGGCCCGGGGAGCTGTTTTTT.

This clonotype was counted ten times or more. V is TRBV29-1 and J is TRBJ2-5; possible D gene TRBD1, 5 bases. Trimming cost V 0 bases and J 7 bases, with 18 bases left between them. CDR1 is SQVTM and CDR2 is ANQGSEA in the germline V gene. This CDR3 is built from 15 residues. The DNA of the CDR3 is TGCAGCGTTGAAGATTCGAGCAGGGCCTGGGGGACCCAGTACTTC. Its translation: CSVEDSSRAWGTQYF.

This clonotype was found a few times. One base away lies a much larger clone, so this may be a sequencing read error. The chain uses TRBV6-6 and TRBJ2-7; maybe TRBD1 (5 bases). Per germline, CDR1 MNHNY and CDR2 SVGAGI (reference sequence). This CDR3 spans 15 amino acids. Trimming left V 3 bases short and J 2 bases short, with 14 bases between. The CDR3 loop reads CASSYSSGSAYEQYF. Here the CDR3 DNA reads TGTGCCAGCAGTTATTCGTCAGGGTCCGCCTACGAGCAGTACTTC.

CDR3 nucleotide sequence: TGTGCCAGCAGCCGAAGGGGGGGGGATGTATTCCTGTCCGAGCAGTACTTC. Protein: CASSRRGGDVFLSEQYF. The J gene is TRBJ2-7, the V gene TRBV5-3, with D possibly matching TRBD2 (7 bases). TRBV5-3 is annotated as an ORF whose role is uncertain. The CDR3 runs to 17 residues. Trimming shortened V by 8 bases and J by 6 bases, and 30 bases separated the two germline ends.

This clonotype occurred many times. The chain uses TRBV20-1 and TRBJ2-7; D unclear. The CDR3 loop spans 15 amino acids. Germline-derived CDR1 and CDR2 are DFQATT and SNEGSKA (reference sequence). The V end was cut by 0 bases, the J end by 6 bases, with 18 bases between. The DNA for the CDR3 is TGCAGTGCTAGAGATTACCGGGTCTCTAATCTCGAGCAGTACTTC. It yields the protein CSARDYRVSNLEQYF.

This clonotype has a handful of counts. The chain links TRBV20-1 to TRBJ2-7, with 7 bases that match TRBD2. The CDR3 spans 16 residues. Trimming removed 0 bases from V and 4 bases from J; junction bases left unmatched: 12. Germline assignment: CDR1 DFQATT and CDR2 SNEGSKA (reference sequence). In nucleotides, the CDR3 is TGCAGTGCTAGAGATGGGTCGGCGGGAGTCGTTTACGAGCAGTACTTC. Protein product: CSARDGSAGVVYEQYF.

There are many counts of this clonotype. The junction and the germline gene differ at one end; a read error may be behind it. The chain joins TRBV7-7 to TRBJ2-3; D is undetermined. This CDR3 is built from 14 residues. Germline-derived CDR1 and CDR2 are SSHAT and FNYEAQ (reference sequence). CDR3 coding DNA: TGTGCTAGCAGCTTTTTGGGGAAGGCAGATACGCAGTATTTT. This encodes CASSFLGKADTQYF.

This clonotype was observed many times. V usage is TRBV6-1 and J usage is TRBJ1-5; D possibly corresponds to TRBD1 (5 bases). Trimming removed 6 bases at V and 5 bases at J, with 26 bases between. The length of the CDR3 is 18 residues. Germline lookup yields CDR1 MNHNS and CDR2 SASEGT. The CDR3 loop reads CASSATYPGSRNDQPQHF. For the CDR3, the DNA is TGTGCCAGCAGCGCGACGTACCCAGGGTCCCGAAATGATCAGCCCCAGCATTTT.

Worth noting for this clonotype: A read error may be the cause here, since a much bigger clone is one base away. The chain uses TRBV7-2 and TRBJ2-3; TRBD1 aligns across 7 bases. Trimming cost V 3 bases and J 0 bases; bases outside gene matches: 6. This CDR3 comprises 16 residues. From germline, CDR1 is SGHTA and CDR2 FQGNSA. The CDR3 region has the DNA TGTGCCAGCAGCTTGGGAACAGGGGTGAGCACAGATACGCAGTATTTT. It translates to CASSLGTGVSTDTQYF.